The 27 T cell receptor beta chains reported below all come from one sample, sequenced in a study of Graves' ophthalmopathy and Graves' hyperthyroidism. For repertoire sequencing, the TCR beta CDR3 regions were amplified from RNA transcripts. An initial RT-PCR round employing HTBI primers preceded a second-round multiplex PCR. TCRdb reprocessed the multiplex PCR reads with MiXCR, giving one entry per CDR3 protein. The repertoire holds about half a million distinct CDR3 sequences, under 15% seen once, with roughly 10% in the top ten. Sequenced sample: blood. The origin of the receptors is a woman aged 25 to 39 with Graves' ophthalmopathy.

This clonotype was seen ten or more times. J is TRBJ1-2 and V is TRBV6-5, with 7 bases aligning to TRBD1. With 2 bases clipped from V and 7 bases from J, the junction kept 7 bases outside the gene matches. Germline CDR1 is MNHEY and CDR2 is SVGAGI. The CDR3 totals 14 residues. The CDR3 DNA sequence: TGTGCCAGCAGTTACGTACAAGGGGGCGGTGGCTACACCTTC. Translated: CASSYVQGGGGYTF.

This clonotype was detected many times. The chain uses TRBV9 and TRBJ1-3; D is unresolved. CDR3 length: 14 residues. CDR1 and CDR2 from the germline V gene are SGDLS and YYNGEE. Deletions cut 1 base from V and 4 bases from J, with 9 bases between. CDR3 protein: CASSVISAGNTIYF. The DNA for the CDR3 is TGTGCCAGCAGCGTAATAAGTGCGGGAAACACCATATATTTT. Combining the CDR3 with reference TRBV9 and TRBJ1-3 gives the whole variable domain DSGVTQTPKHLITATGQRVTLRCSPRSGDLSVYWYQQSLDQGLQFLIQYYNGEERAKGNILERFSAQQFPDLHSELNLSSLELGDSALYFCASSVISAGNTIYFGEGSWLTVV.

About this clonotype itself: This CDR3 is missing its conserved last phenylalanine or tryptophan, likely due to a read error. The V gene is TRBV28, the J gene TRBJ2-6; D perhaps matches TRBD2 (5 bases). CDR1 and CDR2 from the germline V gene are MDHEN and SYDVKM. Trimming pared 3 bases from V and 1 base from J, leaving 10 bases between. This CDR3 contains 16 residues. The CDR3 coding sequence is TGTGCCAGCAGTTTTATAGGAGGATCTGGGGCCAACGTCCTGACTTTG. It encodes CASSFIGGSGANVLTL.

This clonotype came up many times. The J gene is TRBJ2-2, the V gene TRBV20-1, with 11 bases that match TRBD2. This CDR3 is 17 amino acids long. CDR1 and CDR2 (germline): DFQATT, SNEGSKA (reference sequence). J lost 1 base, V lost 1 base, and 5 bases had no gene match. CDR3 loop: CSARGLAGTLNTGELFF. In nucleotides, the CDR3 is TGCAGTGCTAGAGGACTAGCGGGAACCCTGAACACCGGGGAGCTGTTTTTT.

A word on this clonotype: Compared with germline, one end of the junction differs, possibly owing to a read error. The V gene is TRBV15, the J gene TRBJ1-6; TRBD1 is a possible D gene (5 bases). This CDR3 is built from 16 residues. Looked up from germline, CDR1 is LNHNV and CDR2 is YYDKDF (reference sequence). The CDR3 bases are TGTGCCACCAGCAGAGATAGGGGATCCTATGATTCGCCCCTCCACTTT. It translates to CATSRDRGSYDSPLHF.

This clonotype has ten or more counts. The chain recombines TRBV2 with TRBJ2-7; TRBD2 might be the D (6 bases). The CDR3 is 15 amino acids. V lost 0 bases, J lost 6 bases, and 15 bases lay in between. The germline V gene has CDR1 SNHLY and CDR2 FYNNEI. CDR3 residues: CASSEARLAKGEQYF. The CDR3 coding sequence is TGTGCCAGCAGTGAAGCGCGGCTAGCGAAGGGCGAGCAGTACTTC.

The genes are TRBV19 and TRBJ1-1; possibly TRBD1 for D (5 bases). Looked up from germline, CDR1 is LNHDA and CDR2 is SQIVND (reference sequence). Trimming removed 3 bases from V and 6 bases from J, with 11 bases in between. This CDR3 has 13 residues. The CDR3 nucleotides are TGTGCCAGTAGTATGGGCCTGGGGGCTGAAGCTTTCTTT. Translating it yields CASSMGLGAEAFF.

This clonotype has ten or more counts. V gene TRBV10-3 combines with J gene TRBJ1-2; D is ambiguous. Germline CDR1 and CDR2: ENHRY and SYGVKD. Trimming cost V 2 bases and J 4 bases, with 14 bases left between them. The CDR3 is 15 amino acids. The CDR3 spells CAISERGKLIYGYTF. CDR3 DNA: TGTGCCATCAGTGAGCGGGGTAAACTAATCTATGGCTACACCTTC.

The J gene is TRBJ1-6, the V gene TRBV11-3; D remains unclear. V lost 0 bases, J lost 8 bases, and 11 bases lay in between. From germline, CDR1 is SGHNT and CDR2 YENEEA. This CDR3 spans 15 amino acids. The CDR3: CASSLENNLDSPLHF. As DNA, the CDR3 is TGTGCCAGCAGCTTAGAGAATAATTTGGATTCACCCCTCCACTTT. The variable domain in full, completed from reference TRBV11-3 and TRBJ1-6, reads EAGVVQSPRYKIIEKKQPVAFWCNPISGHNTLYWYLQNLGQGPELLIRYENEEAVDDSQLPKDRFSAERLKGVDSTLKIQPAELGDSAVYLCASSLENNLDSPLHFGNGTRLTVT.

The table lists this clonotype with many counts. The V and J genes are TRBV28 and TRBJ2-7, with 13 bases aligning to TRBD2. The CDR3 consists of 15 residues. With 5 bases clipped from V and 2 bases from J, the junction kept 3 bases outside the gene matches. CDR1 is MDHEN, CDR2 SYDVKM, per germline. The chain's CDR3 is CASSHTSGGAYEQYF. The CDR3 region has the DNA TGTGCCAGCAGTCACACTAGCGGGGGGGCCTACGAGCAGTACTTC.

This clonotype was recorded many times. J is TRBJ1-1 and V is TRBV24-1; D is undetermined. V was cut by 9 bases and J by 4 bases, with 8 bases left in between. Per germline, CDR1 KGHDR and CDR2 SFDVKD. The CDR3 contains 11 residues. CDR3: CATSWGTEAFF. CDR3 sequence (DNA): TGTGCCACCTCATGGGGCACTGAAGCTTTCTTT.

Ten or more counts support this clonotype. V is TRBV6-5 and J is TRBJ2-7; D possibly corresponds to TRBD1 (5 bases). This CDR3 contains 15 residues. Germline-derived CDR1 and CDR2 are MNHEY and SVGAGI. The ends were cut back, 3 bases at V and 0 bases at J, with 12 bases in the middle. The CDR3 protein is CASSYDSDSSYEQYF. CDR3 coding DNA: TGTGCCAGCAGTTATGACAGCGATAGCTCCTACGAGCAGTACTTC.

As regards this clonotype: This sequence may be a read error, since a much larger clone differs from it by one base. This sequence joins TRBV7-3 and TRBJ2-2; D is possibly TRBD2 (5 bases). From germline, CDR1 is SGHTA and CDR2 FQGTGA. The CDR3 consists of 14 residues. CDR3 coding DNA: TGTGCCAGCAGCTTAGACTGGCGCACCGGGGAGCTGTGTTTT. Protein product: CASSLDWRTGELCF.

The chain is built from TRBV6-2 or TRBV6-3 and TRBJ1-5, with D maybe TRBD1 (5 bases). From germline, CDR1 is MNHEY and CDR2 SVGEGT. V was pared by 10 bases and J by 6 bases, with 22 bases between. The CDR3 is 15 amino acids. The CDR3 spells CATQTGWVGGQPQHF. CDR3 sequence (DNA): TGTGCCACCCAAACGGGGTGGGTGGGGGGTCAGCCCCAGCATTTT.

In its sample, this clonotype was seen many times. V gene TRBV2 combines with J gene TRBJ2-7, with D possibly matching TRBD1 (8 bases). CDR3 length equals 13 residues. V was shortened by 5 bases and J by 6 bases, with 14 bases between the two germline ends. In germline, CDR1 is SNHLY, CDR2 FYNNEI. CDR3 sequence (DNA): TGTGCCAGCAGTCGGACAGGGAGGGGCGAGCAGTACTTC. Its translation is CASSRTGRGEQYF.

This clonotype was seen only a few times. The V gene is TRBV30, the J gene TRBJ1-1; weak D call: TRBD1 (6 bases). CDR3 length: 14 residues. The germline CDR1 and CDR2 sequences are GTSNPN and SVGIG (reference sequence). With 1 base removed from V and 1 base from J, the gap between germline ends came to 10 bases. The CDR3 DNA is TGTGCCTGGAGTGCGGGGGCATCGAACACTGAAGCTTTCTTT. This codes for CAWSAGASNTEAFF.

At least ten counts were recorded for this clonotype. The chain carries TRBV27 and TRBJ2-7; D is uncertain. CDR1 and CDR2 (germline): MNHEY, SMNVEV (reference sequence). The CDR3 has 13 amino acids. V was pared by 5 bases and J by 6 bases, with 14 bases between. The CDR3 reads CASSAPHLGEQYF. The DNA of the CDR3 is TGTGCCAGCAGTGCACCTCATTTGGGCGAGCAGTACTTC.

This clonotype was observed many times. The rearrangement uses TRBV28 and TRBJ1-2; no clear D. Germline V gene sequence: CDR1 MDHEN, CDR2 SYDVKM. The CDR3 loop spans 12 amino acids. Trimming left V 3 bases short and J 7 bases short, with 9 bases between. The chain's CDR3 is CASSFEGIGYTF. CDR3 DNA sequence: TGTGCCAGCAGTTTTGAAGGTATTGGCTACACCTTC.

This clonotype appeared many times. The V call is TRBV30, the J call TRBJ1-2; no clear D gene. The CDR3 is 14 amino acids. The V and J ends lost 5 bases and 5 bases respectively, with 18 bases between them. Germline values: CDR1 GTSNPN, CDR2 SVGIG (reference sequence). The CDR3 sequence: CAWEQTVGYYGYTF. The DNA of the CDR3 is TGTGCCTGGGAACAAACCGTGGGGTATTATGGCTACACCTTC.

The sample holds many counts of this clonotype. The genes are TRBV5-1 and TRBJ1-1; D gene uncertain. The germline V gene has CDR1 SGHRS and CDR2 YFSETQ. The CDR3 runs 13 residues. Trimming took 4 bases from V and 5 from J, leaving 12 bases between them. CDR3 coding DNA: TGCGCCAGCAGCCCAAAACCGGGAACTGAAGCTTTCTTT. It is translated as CASSPKPGTEAFF. The complete variable domain, with remaining parts taken from reference TRBV5-1 and TRBJ1-1, reads KAGVTQTPRYLIKTRGQQVTLSCSPISGHRSVSWYQQTPGQGLQFLFEYFSETQRNKGNFPGRFSGRQFSNSRSEMNVSTLELGDSALYLCASSPKPGTEAFFGQGTRLTVV.

The chain employs TRBV5-1 and TRBJ2-2; 7 nucleotides line up with TRBD2. The CDR3 spans 15 residues. Germline CDR1 is SGHRS and CDR2 is YFSETQ. The ends lost 3 bases at V and 4 bases at J; junction bases unmatched: 6. CDR3 region: CASSSRDYSTGELFF. The CDR3 DNA follows: TGCGCCAGCAGCTCCCGGGACTACAGCACCGGGGAGCTGTTTTTT.

The rearrangement joins TRBV7-6 to TRBJ2-7; 7 bases are a match to TRBD2. Trimming at V came to 3 bases and at J to 4 bases, leaving 9 bases not matched to a gene. The CDR3 is 15 amino acids. Germline loops: CDR1 SGHVS, CDR2 FNYEAQ. CDR3 sequence: CASSFNGGGPYEQYF. The CDR3 DNA follows: TGTGCCAGCAGCTTTAATGGCGGGGGACCATACGAGCAGTACTTC.

Turning to this clonotype: The conserved closing phenylalanine or tryptophan is absent in this CDR3, likely reflecting a read error. The genes are TRBV12-3 or TRBV12-4 and TRBJ2-2, with D perhaps matching TRBD1 (6 bases). This CDR3 spans 15 amino acids. With 1 base removed from V and 4 bases from J, the gap between germline ends came to 10 bases. CDR3 loop: CASSLGGLATGELFL. The CDR3 DNA is TGTGCCAGCAGTTTAGGGGGGCTAGCCACCGGGGAGCTGTTTTTG.

In this sample, this clonotype turned up many times. The chain recombines TRBV7-2 with TRBJ2-7; the D gene is possibly TRBD1 (5 bases). V lost 4 bases and J lost 2, with 12 bases in between. The CDR3 has 14 amino acids. The germline gives CDR1 SGHTA, CDR2 FQGNSA. CDR3 sequence: CASSWFRVPYEQYF. CDR3 bases: TGTGCCAGCAGCTGGTTCAGGGTTCCCTACGAGCAGTACTTC. Combining the CDR3 with reference TRBV7-2 and TRBJ2-7 gives the whole variable domain GAGVSQSPSNKVTEKGKDVELRCDPISGHTALYWYRQSLGQGLEFLIYFQGNSAPDKSGLPSDRFSAERTGGSVSTLTIQRTQQEDSAVYLCASSWFRVPYEQYFGPGTRLTVT.

This clonotype has a count of ten or more. The rearrangement joins TRBV20-1 to TRBJ2-5; D is ambiguous. The germline V gene has CDR1 DFQATT and CDR2 SNEGSKA (reference sequence). The V end lost 0 bases, the J end lost 5 bases, and 4 bases lay between the germline ends. CDR3 length equals 11 residues. In DNA, the CDR3 is TGCAGTGCTAGAGATGGGGAGACCCAGTACTTC. This translates into CSARDGETQYF.

This clonotype was seen ten or more times. The rearrangement links TRBV7-2 to TRBJ2-7, with 9 bases aligning to TRBD2. Looked up from germline, CDR1 is SGHTA and CDR2 is FQGNSA. Losses at the gene ends were 2 bases for V and 7 bases for J; bases not matched to a gene: 3. CDR3 size: 13 residues. CDR3 DNA sequence: TGTGCCAGCAGCTTAAACGCGGGGGGGGAGCAGTACTTC. Protein: CASSLNAGGEQYF.

This chain links TRBV6-5 with TRBJ1-3, with 7 bases lining up with TRBD1. CDR3 length: 16 amino acids. The J segment lost 0 bases and the V segment lost 4 bases, leaving 6 bases of the junction unmatched. CDR1 MNHEY and CDR2 SVGAGI come from the germline V gene. The CDR3 nucleotides read TGTGCCAGCAGTTTGACAGGGCCCTCCTCTGGAAACACCATATATTTT. Amino acids: CASSLTGPSSGNTIYF.